This T cell receptor (beta chain) was documented in a study of beta chain features in type 1 diabetes. The study, taken as a whole, reports: Shortening of TCRB CDR3s, moderate but significant, appeared in all four CD4+ subsets of Type 1 diabetes patients. Insertions were fewer and deletions more numerous at VDJ junctions in type 1 diabetes patients. A closer apparent resemblance between naive, central memory and Treg TCRB repertoires was seen in patients than in healthy donors.

It was via CD45RO/CCR7/CD25/CD127/CD95/CD27 that CD4+ naive, central memory, regulatory and stem cell-like memory cells were sorted. Concerning this clone: Antigen: not known.

The CDR3 sequence is 13 residues long. Germline lookup yields CDR1 GTSNPN and CDR2 SVGIG (reference sequence). The investigators reverse transcribed all of the isolated RNA, so they sequenced expressed TCRB transcripts. Sequencing used immunoSEQ multiplex PCR; TCRdb keeps in-frame clones, though not all of them. This table has almost 350,000 clones, about 18% appearing once. The clonotype comes from a young woman in good health. The sequencing input was naive CD4+ T cells from blood. The V gene is TRBV30, the J gene TRBJ2-3, with D perhaps TRBD1 (5 bases). CDR3 residues: CAGAEASTDTQYF. The CDR3 DNA reads TGTGCAGGGGCGGAAGCTAGCACAGATACGCAGTATTTT.